A selection of T cell receptor beta chains follows, all from one sample in a study of shared clonotypes between healthy human individuals. Profiling relied on immunoSEQ multiplex PCR, and the TCRdb table lists in-frame clones only, not all of them. The sample holds 450,000 or so clones, 75% to 80% seen once. The sample taken for sequencing was PBMCs. The source of these receptors is a woman in her 40s in good health. Some clones in this sample may be carry-over from other donors' samples. Each CDR3 is given with its conserved first and last residue. Each record gives: V gene, J gene, D gene, clone size, CDR3 DNA, CDR3 protein. D genes are given only for firm matches. Clone size, where shown, is once, few, many, or a class for clones that have expanded.

TRBV28,TRBJ2-2,.,.,TGTGCCAGCAGTCCAACAGGACGCACCGGGGAGCTGTTTTTT,CASSPTGRTGELFF
TRBV6-1,TRBJ1-1,.,.,TGTGCCAGCAGTGAATCGGAGGGTACTGAAGCTTTCTTT,CASSESEGTEAFF
TRBV6-5,TRBJ2-7,.,.,TGTGCCAGCAGTTACGGACAGAGGGAGTACTTC,CASSYGQREYF
TRBV11-3,TRBJ1-5,.,.,TGTGCCAGCAGCCCTCCTGATGGCAATCAGCCCCAGCATTTT,CASSPPDGNQPQHF
TRBV5-5,TRBJ2-7,TRBD2,.,TGTGCCAGCAGCTTGGGCCTAGCGGGTTTTTACGAGCAGTACTTC,CASSLGLAGFYEQYF
TRBV6-5,TRBJ2-7,TRBD1,.,TGTGCCAGCAGTTACGGGACAGGGGGTTACTACGAGCAGTACTTC,CASSYGTGGYYEQYF
TRBV7-9,TRBJ1-4,.,many,TGTGCCAGCAGCTTGCCCCCTTGGGCAGGGGATGAAAAACTGTTTTTT,CASSLPPWAGDEKLFF
TRBV7-2,TRBJ2-7,TRBD2,.,TGTGCCAGCAGCTTAGACGGCGGGAGGGCCGTATACGAGCAGTACTTC,CASSLDGGRAVYEQYF
TRBV27,TRBJ1-1,.,.,TGTGCCAGCAGTCCACAGGGAGGCGAAGCTTTCTTT,CASSPQGGEAFF
TRBV19,TRBJ1-4,.,.,TGTGCCACCGCCCGGGACCAGAGGTCTGAAAAACTGTTTTTT,CATARDQRSEKLFF
TRBV7-9,TRBJ2-7,TRBD1,.,TGTGCCAGCAGCTTAGGGACAGGGGGCCACGAGCAGTACTTC,CASSLGTGGHEQYF
TRBV11-2,TRBJ2-1,TRBD2,.,TGTGCCAGCAGTTCCCTTAGCGGGAGGGGGTCCTACAATGAGCAGTTCTTC,CASSSLSGRGSYNEQFF
TRBV5-1,TRBJ1-2,.,.,TGCGCCAGCAACCAAGGGAATGGCTACACCTTC,CASNQGNGYTF
TRBV27,TRBJ2-7,TRBD2,.,TGTGCCAGCAGACGGACTAGTATAATCTACGAGCAGTACTTC,CASRRTSIIYEQYF
TRBV29-1,TRBJ2-2,.,many,TGCAGCGTTAAGAACGAGGGGGAAACCGGGGAGCTGTTTTTT,CSVKNEGETGELFF
TRBV2,TRBJ2-7,.,.,TGTGCCAGCGGCGGAACCTCCTACGAGCAGTACTTC,CASGGTSYEQYF
TRBV29-1,TRBJ2-3,.,many,TGCAGCGTTGTCTTAGGTGCAGATACGCAGTATTTT,CSVVLGADTQYF
TRBV19,TRBJ2-1,TRBD2,.,TGTGCCAGTAGTATAGGTACCGGGACTAGCTACGATGAGCAGTTCTTC,CASSIGTGTSYDEQFF
TRBV18,TRBJ2-7,TRBD1,few,TGTGCCAGCTCCACTCCCCAGGGGGCGAACGACGAGCAGTACTTC,CASSTPQGANDEQYF
TRBV5-4,TRBJ1-5,TRBD1,.,TGTGCCAGCAGCCTGGACAGGGGCAGCAATCAGCCCCAGCATTTT,CASSLDRGSNQPQHF
TRBV5-4,TRBJ2-7,TRBD1,.,TGTGCCAGCAGCTTGTTGGACAGGGGAAGGGGAGAGCAGTACTTC,CASSLLDRGRGEQYF
TRBV11-2,TRBJ2-7,TRBD2,.,TGTGCCAGCAGCTCTAGCGGGGGGGTTTACGAGCAGTACTTC,CASSSSGGVYEQYF
TRBV10-3,TRBJ2-5,TRBD2,.,TGTGCCATCAGTGTGAGCGGGAGGGTGGGGGAGACCCAGTACTTC,CAISVSGRVGETQYF
TRBV30,TRBJ1-2,.,.,TGTGCCTGGAGAGCTGGGGTCGGTGGCTACACCTTC,CAWRAGVGGYTF
TRBV19,TRBJ2-1,TRBD2,.,TGTGCCACCTATAGCGGGTCCTACAATGAGCAGTTCTTC,CATYSGSYNEQFF
TRBV5-1,TRBJ1-5,.,.,TGCGCCAGCAGCTTGGGGACAGATAGCAATCAGCCCCAGCATTTT,CASSLGTDSNQPQHF
TRBV5-1,TRBJ1-5,.,.,TGCGCCAGCAGCTTGGGCCAGGGTCAACCCCAGCATTTT,CASSLGQGQPQHF
TRBV30,TRBJ2-3,TRBD2,.,TGTGCCTGGAATCTCGGAGCGGGAGGTACAGATACGCAGTATTTT,CAWNLGAGGTDTQYF
TRBV14,TRBJ2-1,.,.,TGTGCCAGCAGCCAAGCCTCATCAGCGGGCAATGAGCAGTTCTTC,CASSQASSAGNEQFF
TRBV6-6,TRBJ1-6,TRBD1,.,TGTGCCAGCAGTAGGGGGCTCGGGAATTCACCCCTCCACTTT,CASSRGLGNSPLHF
TRBV29-1,TRBJ1-1,TRBD1,.,TGCAGCGTACAGAACAGGGGAATGAACACTGAAGCTTTCTTT,CSVQNRGMNTEAFF
TRBV2,TRBJ2-7,.,.,TGTGCCAGCAGTGGTCTAGCAGCGAGCTACGAGCAGTACTTC,CASSGLAASYEQYF
TRBV4-1,TRBJ2-4,.,.,TGCGCCAGCAGCCCCGACCCCCTAGCCAAAAACATTCAGTACTTC,CASSPDPLAKNIQYF